Shown below are 20 T cell receptor beta chains from a single sample sequenced in a study of identical twins. TCRdb redid the calling of the 5' RACE reads with MiXCR, one entry per CDR3 protein. Of about 240,000 distinct CDR3 sequences in the sample, roughly 13% were seen once. The same sample was also studied in work on yellow fever vaccine responses in identical twins.

The sequencing input was memory (CD45RO+) T cells sorted from blood. The source of these receptors is a woman aged 18-29 years in good health.

This rearrangement joins TRBV15 to TRBJ2-2; D call uncertain. CDR1 and CDR2 (germline): LNHNV, YYDKDF (reference sequence). The CDR3 is 14 amino acids. V was shortened by 1 base and J by 3 bases, with 6 bases between the two germline ends. The CDR3 loop reads CATSRGLDTGELFF. CDR3 nucleotides: TGTGCCACCAGCAGAGGTTTGGACACCGGGGAGCTGTTTTTT.

The chain carries TRBV13 and TRBJ2-7; 9 bases agree with TRBD2. The CDR3 extends over 17 amino acids. CDR1 PRHDT and CDR2 FYEKMQ come from the germline V gene (reference sequence). V gave up 0 bases and J gave up 4 bases; unmatched junction bases: 10. The CDR3 DNA is TGTGCCAGCAGCTTAGGCCATTCTAGCGGGGCGTCTTACGAGCAGTACTTC. Protein sequence: CASSLGHSSGASYEQYF.

The chain recombines TRBV6-1 with TRBJ2-2; TRBD1 or TRBD2 may be the D gene (5 bases each). Per the germline V gene, CDR1 is MNHNS and CDR2 is SASEGT. V lost 3 bases and J 5 bases, leaving 13 bases between the germline ends. The CDR3 runs to 15 residues. CDR3 amino acids: CASSDVGTVTGELFF. Written as DNA, the CDR3 is TGTGCCAGCAGTGATGTTGGGACGGTAACCGGGGAGCTGTTTTTT.

This chain links TRBV28 with TRBJ2-5; D is perhaps TRBD1 or TRBD2 (5 bases each). Deletions cut 9 bases from V and 0 bases from J, with 11 bases between. The germline V gene has CDR1 MDHEN and CDR2 SYDVKM. The CDR3 is made up of 13 amino acids. CDR3 in amino acids: CASLGPYQETQYF. For the CDR3, the DNA is TGTGCCAGTTTGGGACCGTACCAAGAGACCCAGTACTTC.

J is TRBJ1-2 and V is TRBV7-2; a weak D match, TRBD1 (5 bases). Deletions cut 5 bases from V and 8 bases from J, with 15 bases between. From germline, CDR1 is SGHTA and CDR2 FQGNSA. The CDR3 runs to 13 residues. The CDR3 DNA reads TGTGCCAGCAGCCTGCGTGGGGGGGGAGGCTACACCTTC. Residues: CASSLRGGGGYTF.

This clonotype has at least ten counts. The genes are TRBV5-1 and TRBJ2-1, with TRBD2 matching over 15 bases. The ends lost 4 bases at V and 5 bases at J; junction bases unmatched: 10. The CDR3 sequence is 18 residues long. The germline V gene encodes CDR1 SGHRS and CDR2 YFSETQ. The CDR3 DNA reads as TGCGCCAGCAGCCACCGGACTAGCGGGGGGGCGGTCAACAATGAGCAGTTCTTC. It is translated as CASSHRTSGGAVNNEQFF.

This clonotype has at least ten counts. The chain links TRBV29-1 to TRBJ2-7; 10 bases align to TRBD1. V was pared by 6 bases and J by 3 bases, with 8 bases of the junction left unmatched. This CDR3 is built from 14 residues. Germline CDR1 and CDR2: SQVTM and ANQGSEA. CDR3 sequence: CSVTPGQGHYEQYF. CDR3 in DNA: TGCAGCGTCACACCGGGACAGGGGCACTACGAGCAGTACTTC.

This chain joins TRBV7-2 and TRBJ2-2; TRBD1 matches at 11 bases. CDR1 is SGHTA and CDR2 is FQGNSA in the germline V gene. With 1 base clipped from V and 6 bases from J, the junction kept 4 bases outside the gene matches. The CDR3 has 16 residues. Here the CDR3 DNA reads TGTGCCAGCAGCTTAGAGGGACAGGGGGGATCCGGGGAGCTGTTTTTT. Translating gives CASSLEGQGGSGELFF.

The chain couples TRBV4-3 to TRBJ2-7; no clear D. The CDR3 length is 13 residues. Germline CDR1 and CDR2: LGHNA and YSLEER. Trimming pared 0 bases from V and 3 bases from J, leaving 6 bases between. The DNA of the CDR3 is TGCGCCAGCAGCCAAGATATCCGCTACGAGCAGTACTTC. As protein: CASSQDIRYEQYF.

The rearrangement joins TRBV11-3 to TRBJ2-5; no definite D call. V lost 5 bases to trimming and J lost 2 bases, with 6 bases between them. Germline V gene lookup returns CDR1 SGHNT and CDR2 YENEEA. This CDR3 is 12 amino acids long. CDR3 nucleotides: TGTGCCAGCAGCACCGGGCAAGAGACCCAGTACTTC. It translates to CASSTGQETQYF.

The chain carries TRBV7-2 and TRBJ2-7; 8 bases are a match to TRBD1. Germline-derived CDR1 and CDR2 are SGHTA and FQGNSA. The CDR3 is 14 amino acids. Germline trimming cut 5 bases from V and 2 bases from J; bases unmatched to any gene: 5. CDR3 bases: TGTGCCAGCAGCCCAGGGGGCGCGGCCTACGAGCAGTACTTC. It codes for CASSPGGAAYEQYF.

The chain combines TRBV7-2 with TRBJ2-1, with D maybe TRBD2 (5 bases). Germline values: CDR1 SGHTA, CDR2 FQGNSA. V lost 5 bases and J lost 3, with 14 bases in between. This CDR3 spans 15 amino acids. The CDR3 DNA is TGTGCCAGCAGCACAATTCGGGGAGACTACAATGAGCAGTTCTTC. Protein product: CASSTIRGDYNEQFF.

This clonotype appeared a few times. This CDR3 reads CSAPGITYETQYF. DNA for the CDR3: TGCAGCGCCCCGGGAATAACCTACGAGACCCAGTACTTC. The rearrangement uses TRBV29-1 and TRBJ2-5; possible D gene TRBD2, 5 bases. CDR1 is SQVTM and CDR2 is ANQGSEA in the germline V gene. V shed 7 bases and J shed 5 bases, with 17 bases lying between them. This CDR3 region has 13 residues.

This clonotype turned up a few times. This rearrangement joins TRBV5-4 to TRBJ2-1; 11 bases fit TRBD2. Looked up from germline, CDR1 is SGHNT and CDR2 is YYREEE (reference sequence). After removal of 4 bases from V and 2 bases from J, the junction contained 8 bases not matched to a gene. The CDR3 is 17 amino acids. CDR3 amino acids: CASSRSLAGGPYNEQFF. CDR3 nucleotides: TGTGCCAGCAGCAGATCGCTAGCGGGGGGTCCCTACAATGAGCAGTTCTTC.

Many counts were recorded for this clonotype. This chain uses TRBV6-2 or TRBV6-3 with TRBJ2-1, with D possibly TRBD2 on 6 matching bases. This CDR3 comprises 15 residues. Deletions cut 2 bases from V and 2 bases from J, with 10 bases between. The germline V gene encodes CDR1 MNHEY and CDR2 SVGEGT. The CDR3 protein is CASSYAEGTYNEQFF. DNA for the CDR3: TGTGCCAGCAGTTACGCGGAGGGGACCTACAATGAGCAGTTCTTC.

The chain uses TRBV7-6 and TRBJ1-5; D ambiguous. With 5 bases removed from V and 6 bases from J, the gap between germline ends came to 20 bases. This CDR3 has 16 amino acids. The germline V gene has CDR1 SGHVS and CDR2 FNYEAQ. CDR3: CASSQRVCSRVQPQHF. CDR3 coding DNA: TGTGCCAGCAGCCAAAGGGTGTGCAGTCGGGTTCAGCCCCAGCATTTT.

The chain carries TRBV19 and TRBJ1-5; a possible D gene is TRBD1 (5 bases). Trimming left V 4 bases short and J 3 bases short, with 19 bases between. CDR3 length: 17 residues. CDR1 and CDR2 from the germline V gene are LNHDA and SQIVND (reference sequence). CDR3 in DNA: TGTGCCAGTAGTACCCTTGCCAGGGAAGCTTCCAATCAGCCCCAGCATTTT. Translated: CASSTLAREASNQPQHF.

This clonotype has only a few counts. This rearrangement joins TRBV5-1 to TRBJ2-5; D remains ambiguous. This CDR3 comprises 15 residues. V gave up 3 bases and J gave up 0 bases, with 12 bases separating them. CDR1 and CDR2 (germline): SGHRS, YFSETQ. The CDR3 coding sequence is TGCGCCAGCAGCTGGGGAAAAGGCAACCAAGAGACCCAGTACTTC. Protein product: CASSWGKGNQETQYF.

This chain joins TRBV5-1 and TRBJ2-2; TRBD2 is a possible D gene (5 bases). The length of the CDR3 is 14 residues. Germline V CDR1 and CDR2: SGHRS, YFSETQ. Trimming took 3 bases from V and 3 from J, leaving 9 bases between them. The CDR3 DNA is TGCGCCAGCAGCTCGGGGTCGGACACCGGGGAGCTGTTTTTT. As protein: CASSSGSDTGELFF. The complete variable domain, with remaining parts taken from reference TRBV5-1 and TRBJ2-2, reads KAGVTQTPRYLIKTRGQQVTLSCSPISGHRSVSWYQQTPGQGLQFLFEYFSETQRNKGNFPGRFSGRQFSNSRSEMNVSTLELGDSALYLCASSSGSDTGELFFGEGSRLTVL.

This rearrangement joins TRBV19 to TRBJ2-7; 7 bases fit TRBD2. CDR1 LNHDA and CDR2 SQIVND come from the germline V gene (reference sequence). J gave up 0 bases and V 3 bases, and 8 bases lay outside the gene matches. This CDR3 is 16 amino acids long. CDR3 bases: TGTGCCAGTAGTATGGTCTCCGGGAGGCCCTCCTACGAGCAGTACTTC. Translating gives CASSMVSGRPSYEQYF.